These 8 T cell receptor beta chains came from one sample sequenced in a study of T cell changes during pregnancy in multiple sclerosis. Profiling relied on immunoSEQ multiplex PCR, and the TCRdb table lists in-frame clones only, not all of them. This table has about 40,000 clones, around nine tenths appearing once. The specimen comprised peripheral blood, sampled in the first trimester of pregnancy. These receptor sequences come from a female donor in good health, enrolled as a control in a pregnancy study.

The CDR3 sequence: CSVVFSAGTYNEQFF. The CDR3 DNA follows: TGCAGCGTTGTTTTTTCAGCGGGAACATACAATGAGCAGTTCTTC. The genes are TRBV29-1 and TRBJ2-1, with 7 positions matching TRBD2. CDR3 length: 15 residues. Germline CDR1 is SQVTM and CDR2 is ANQGSEA. The trim removed 4 bases at V and 4 bases at J, leaving 10 bases unmatched.

The rearrangement links TRBV15 to TRBJ2-3; 13 nucleotides align to TRBD2. CDR3 length equals 19 residues. Germline CDR1 LNHNV, CDR2 YYDKDF (reference sequence). Trimming at V came to 0 bases and at J to 5 bases, leaving 11 bases not matched to a gene. The CDR3 reads CATSRDQVGLAGAVDTQYF. CDR3 DNA: TGTGCCACCAGCAGAGATCAAGTTGGACTAGCGGGGGCGGTAGATACGCAGTATTTT.

V and J are TRBV19 and TRBJ1-1, with 7 bases that match TRBD1. The germline V gene has CDR1 LNHDA and CDR2 SQIVND (reference sequence). The CDR3 contains 12 residues. V trimming: 3 bases; J trimming: 6 bases; junction bases outside the gene matches: 1. CDR3 bases: TGTGCCAGTAGTATGGGACAGTCTGAAGCTTTCTTT. Translated, it gives CASSMGQSEAFF.

The chain has TRBV19 and TRBJ1-2, with 8 bases identical to TRBD1. CDR1 and CDR2 from the germline V gene are LNHDA and SQIVND (reference sequence). Trimming at V came to 5 bases and at J to 7 bases, leaving 12 bases not matched to a gene. The CDR3 loop spans 15 amino acids. CDR3 DNA sequence: TGTGCCAGTAGTTTCCGGGACAGGATCATCGGTGGCTACACCTTC. Residues: CASSFRDRIIGGYTF.

This chain uses TRBV5-1 with TRBJ2-5; 10 positions agree with TRBD2. Germline V gives CDR1 SGHRS, CDR2 YFSETQ. Losses at the gene ends were 0 bases for V and 1 base for J; bases not matched to a gene: 6. CDR3 size: 17 residues. The DNA of the CDR3 is TGCGCCAGCAGCTTGGGATCTAGCGGGGGCCCCCAAGAGACCCAGTACTTC. It is translated as CASSLGSSGGPQETQYF.

This chain connects TRBV7-3 to TRBJ2-7, with a possible D match to TRBD2 (6 bases). CDR1 and CDR2 from the germline V gene are SGHTA and FQGTGA. This CDR3 is built from 16 residues. With 1 base removed from V and 3 bases from J, the gap between germline ends came to 16 bases. CDR3 bases: TGTGCCAGCAGCTTAAGGGGCAACCCGGGGGTCTACGAGCAGTACTTC. Translation gives CASSLRGNPGVYEQYF. The full variable domain, rest sourced from reference TRBV7-3 and TRBJ2-7, is GAGVSQTPSNKVTEKGKYVELRCDPISGHTALYWYRQSLGQGPEFLIYFQGTGAADDSGLPNDRFFAVRPEGSVSTLKIQRTERGDSAVYLCASSLRGNPGVYEQYFGPGTRLTVT.

This chain connects TRBV7-2 to TRBJ2-1; 10 nucleotides align to TRBD2. The CDR3 loop spans 17 amino acids. Germline CDR1 reads SGHTA; CDR2 reads FQGNSA. V lost 0 bases to trimming and J lost 4 bases; unmatched junction nucleotides: 6. The CDR3 coding sequence is TGTGCCAGCAGCTTAGCCCTTGGACTAGCGGAATACAATGAGCAGTTCTTC. Its translation is CASSLALGLAEYNEQFF.

This chain's CDR3 is CAWSVGGGIYNEQFF. The CDR3 bases are TGTGCCTGGAGTGTAGGTGGCGGGATCTACAATGAGCAGTTCTTC. The V gene is TRBV30, the J gene TRBJ2-1; a weak D match, TRBD2 (6 bases). Germline CDR1 is GTSNPN and CDR2 is SVGIG (reference sequence). V was trimmed by 0 bases and J by 3 bases, leaving 12 bases between them. The CDR3 spans 15 residues.